This TCR beta chain was sequenced for a study of blood T cell repertoires in COVID-19. The CDR3 is 14 residues long. Trimming shortened V by 4 bases and J by 3 bases, and 13 bases separated the two germline ends. Germline values: CDR1 LNHDA, CDR2 SQIVND (reference sequence). The method was immunoSEQ multiplex PCR; TCRdb's version includes in-frame clones alone and lacks a portion of them. Here the sample spans some 210,000 clones, approximately 90% being singletons. The sequence was collected from a man aged 55 to 69 with COVID-19, enrolled during active disease. The sequencing sample was made of peripheral blood. The chain links TRBV19 to TRBJ2-7, with TRBD1 as a possible D gene (6 bases). CDR3 sequence (DNA): TGTGCCAGTAGTACCTCCCTGGACAGCTACGAGCAGTACTTC. This sequence encodes CASSTSLDSYEQYF.